Listed here are 10 T cell receptor beta chains from one sample, sequenced in a study of blood T cells in healthy people across ages. Together with a sample-barcoded 5' primer, a J-beta primer mix was included in a second PCR lasting roughly 6 to 12 cycles. TCRdb independently ran MiXCR on the 5' RACE reads; one entry per CDR3 protein. The sample shows roughly 680,000 distinct CDR3 sequences, under 25% of them seen only once. Sequencing was carried out using blood. These receptors were collected from a man between 65 and 79 years old in good health.

This clonotype was observed a handful of times. This chain uses TRBV12-3 or TRBV12-4 with TRBJ2-3; no reliable D call. Trimming removed 2 bases from V and 1 base from J, with 19 bases in between. CDR3 length: 18 amino acids. The CDR3 nucleotides are TGTGCCAGCAGTTTACGACAAGGTGGGGTTATCGGCACAGATACGCAGTATTTT. Its translation: CASSLRQGGVIGTDTQYF.

This chain connects TRBV7-6 to TRBJ2-7; TRBD1 matches 7 bases. There are 14 residues in the CDR3. The V segment lost 6 bases and the J segment 4 bases; nucleotides outside the gene matches: 9. The germline gives CDR1 SGHVS, CDR2 FNYEAQ. The CDR3 loop is CASRSGGVPYEQYF. DNA for the CDR3: TGTGCCAGCAGGTCAGGGGGAGTCCCATACGAGCAGTACTTC.

This chain uses TRBV12-3 or TRBV12-4 with TRBJ2-3; D might be TRBD1 (7 bases). V was shortened by 7 bases and J by 1 base, with 18 bases between the two germline ends. There are 16 residues in the CDR3. The CDR3 loop reads CASTSGRQGGTDTQYF. CDR3 coding DNA: TGTGCCAGCACGTCCGGGAGACAGGGCGGCACAGATACGCAGTATTTT.

This clonotype was counted only a few times. This may come from a read error, since a much larger clone is one base off. CDR3 bases: TGCGCCAGCAGCTTAGGGGGATACCTCTACGAGCAGTACTTC. It specifies CASSLGGYLYEQYF. The rearrangement joins TRBV5-1 to TRBJ2-7; tentatively, D is TRBD1 (6 bases). Germline CDR1 SGHRS, CDR2 YFSETQ. Trimming removed 2 bases at V and 3 bases at J, with 12 bases between. The CDR3 is made up of 14 amino acids.

This clonotype occurred a few times. CDR3: CASSLWSADNEQFF. For the CDR3, the DNA is TGTGCCAGCAGCCTCTGGTCCGCGGACAATGAGCAGTTCTTC. The chain combines TRBV7-9 with TRBJ2-1; D gene unclear. This CDR3 is built from 14 residues. V was pared by 5 bases and J by 5 bases, with 13 bases between. CDR1 and CDR2 (germline): SEHNR, FQNEAQ (reference sequence).

This clonotype was counted many times. Here the CDR3 reads CASRREMSNNEQFF. As DNA, the CDR3 is TGTGCCAGCAGGAGGGAGATGTCGAACAATGAGCAGTTCTTC. J is TRBJ2-1 and V is TRBV12-3 or TRBV12-4, with D possibly TRBD2 on 5 matching bases. Trimming removed 6 bases from V and 5 bases from J, with 14 bases in between. CDR3 size: 14 residues.

This chain joins TRBV20-1 and TRBJ1-2; D is undetermined. The CDR3 has 14 residues. Trimming took off 3 bases at V and 0 bases at J, with 11 bases between the two ends. From germline, CDR1 is DFQATT and CDR2 SNEGSKA (reference sequence). In nucleotides, the CDR3 is TGCAGTGCTAGTCAGCCCGGGACTAACTATGGCTACACCTTC. It yields the protein CSASQPGTNYGYTF.

In its sample, this clonotype was seen many times. The CDR3 region has the DNA TGTGCCAGCAGCCTTCACCTTGGAACCACCTACAATGAGCAGTTCTTC. The encoded protein is CASSLHLGTTYNEQFF. The V gene is TRBV5-8, the J gene TRBJ2-1, with unresolved D. Germline-derived CDR1 and CDR2 are SGHTS and YDEGEE. Between the trimmed V and J ends, which lost 4 bases and 2 bases, there was a span of 16 bases. The CDR3 runs 16 residues.

This chain links TRBV20-1 with TRBJ2-1; D is unresolved. CDR1 is DFQATT, CDR2 SNEGSKA, per germline (reference sequence). The CDR3 extends over 15 amino acids. Trimming shortened V by 1 base and J by 6 bases, and 16 bases separated the two germline ends. The CDR3 region is CSARVTELRGNEQFF. The CDR3 DNA reads TGCAGTGCTAGAGTTACAGAACTTAGAGGCAATGAGCAGTTCTTC.

This clonotype was observed a few times. V is TRBV12-3 or TRBV12-4 and J is TRBJ1-1; D ambiguous. The ends were cut back, 5 bases at V and 5 bases at J, with 12 bases in the middle. The CDR3 totals 13 residues. Written as DNA, the CDR3 is TGTGCCAGCAGTGCCCGGGAGGGAACTGAAGCTTTCTTT. Translating it yields CASSAREGTEAFF.